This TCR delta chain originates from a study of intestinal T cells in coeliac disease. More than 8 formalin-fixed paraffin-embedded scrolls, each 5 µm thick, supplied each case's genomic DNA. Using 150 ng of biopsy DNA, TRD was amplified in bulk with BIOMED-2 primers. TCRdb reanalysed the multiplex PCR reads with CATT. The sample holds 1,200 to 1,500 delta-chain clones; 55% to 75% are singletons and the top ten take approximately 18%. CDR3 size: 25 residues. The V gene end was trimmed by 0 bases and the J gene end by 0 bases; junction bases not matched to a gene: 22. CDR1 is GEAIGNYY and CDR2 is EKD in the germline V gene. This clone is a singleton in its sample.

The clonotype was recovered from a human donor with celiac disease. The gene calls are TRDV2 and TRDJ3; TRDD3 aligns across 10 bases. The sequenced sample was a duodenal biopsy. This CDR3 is CACDTEGGYWGILRMGSWDTRQMFF. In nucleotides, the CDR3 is TGTGCCTGTGACACCGAAGGCGGGTACTGGGGGATCTTAAGGATGGGCTCCTGGGACACCCGACAGATGTTTTTC.